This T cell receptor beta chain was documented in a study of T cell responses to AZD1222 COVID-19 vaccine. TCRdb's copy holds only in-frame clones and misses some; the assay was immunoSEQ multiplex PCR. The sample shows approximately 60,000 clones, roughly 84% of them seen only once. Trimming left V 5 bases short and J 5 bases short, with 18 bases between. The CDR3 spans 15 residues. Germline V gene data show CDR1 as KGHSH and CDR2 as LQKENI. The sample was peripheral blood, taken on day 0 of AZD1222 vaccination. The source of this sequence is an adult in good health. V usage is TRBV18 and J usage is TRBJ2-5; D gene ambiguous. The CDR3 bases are TGTGCCAGCTCAACCGCCTTACAGTTGGGCGAGACCCAGTACTTC. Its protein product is CASSTALQLGETQYF.